What follows are 17 T cell receptor beta chains derived from one specimen sequenced in a study of control samples from healthy donors and cancer patients. The method was immunoSEQ multiplex PCR; TCRdb's version includes in-frame clones alone and lacks a portion of them. The sample lists around 100,000 clones; roughly 90% were seen once. The sequencing sample was made of blood. The receptor source for this set is a human donor in good health. The donor label of this sample is uncertain.

This clone was counted a single time. The chain employs TRBV6-1 and TRBJ1-5; TRBD1 might be the D (6 bases). V gave up 8 bases and J gave up 0 bases, with 29 bases separating them. CDR1 MNHNS and CDR2 SASEGT come from the germline V gene. This CDR3 has 20 amino acids. The CDR3 reads CASRGGHHLFGVNSNQPQHF. The DNA for the CDR3 is TGTGCCAGCCGTGGGGGCCATCACCTATTCGGAGTGAATAGCAATCAGCCCCAGCATTTT.

The chain combines TRBV24-1 with TRBJ2-5, with 11 bases lining up with TRBD1. J was trimmed by 2 bases and V by 2 bases; bases with no gene match: 3. This CDR3 is built from 16 residues. Per the germline V gene, CDR1 is KGHDR and CDR2 is SFDVKD. CDR3 sequence: CATSDSGTGGQETQYF. The CDR3 nucleotides read TGTGCCACCAGTGATTCCGGGACAGGGGGTCAAGAGACCCAGTACTTC.

The chain links TRBV15 to TRBJ2-1; 9 nucleotides line up with TRBD1. This CDR3 comprises 16 residues. The germline V gene has CDR1 LNHNV and CDR2 YYDKDF (reference sequence). The trim removed 1 base at V and 2 bases at J, leaving 3 bases unmatched. Written as DNA, the CDR3 is TGTGCCACCAGCAGAGCCGGACAGGGGCCCTACAATGAGCAGTTCTTC. It yields the protein CATSRAGQGPYNEQFF. The full variable domain, its missing parts supplied by reference TRBV15 and TRBJ2-1, is DAMVIQNPRYQVTQFGKPVTLSCSQTLNHNVMYWYQQKSSQAPKLLFHYYDKDFNNEADTPDNFQSRRPNTSFCFLDIRSPGLGDTAMYLCATSRAGQGPYNEQFFGPGTRLTVL.

V and J are TRBV28 and TRBJ1-5; D gene uncertain. The germline gives CDR1 MDHEN, CDR2 SYDVKM. The CDR3 length is 20 residues. With 2 bases removed from V and 4 bases from J, the gap between germline ends came to 27 bases. The CDR3 DNA sequence: TGTGCCAGCAGTTTAAGGTCACTTCGGGTGTTAGTAGGTTGGAATCAGCCCCAGCATTTT. Its protein is CASSLRSLRVLVGWNQPQHF.

The chain carries TRBV12-3 or TRBV12-4 and TRBJ1-2; D gene uncertain. The V and J ends lost 3 bases and 2 bases respectively, with 1 base between them. This CDR3 is 11 amino acids long. CDR3 protein: CASSFNYGYTF. In nucleotides, the CDR3 is TGTGCCAGCAGTTTCAACTATGGCTACACCTTC.

The chain combines TRBV7-2 with TRBJ1-1, with D perhaps TRBD1 (6 bases). V lost 3 bases, J lost 1 base, and 12 bases lay in between. CDR1 is SGHTA and CDR2 is FQGNSA in the germline V gene. This CDR3 region has 15 residues. CDR3 sequence (DNA): TGTGCCAGCAGCTTTAGGGGGTGGGGGAACACTGAAGCTTTCTTT. Its translation: CASSFRGWGNTEAFF.

This rearrangement joins TRBV10-3 to TRBJ1-3; possible D gene TRBD1, 5 bases. With 0 bases removed from V and 4 bases from J, the gap between germline ends came to 10 bases. Looked up from germline, CDR1 is ENHRY and CDR2 is SYGVKD. The CDR3 contains 15 residues. The CDR3 coding sequence is TGTGCCATCAGTGAGTCAAGGGGCCTCGGAAACACCATATATTTT. It yields the protein CAISESRGLGNTIYF.

This clone was counted many times. V gene TRBV5-1 combines with J gene TRBJ2-2; weak D call: TRBD1 (6 bases). CDR1 SGHRS and CDR2 YFSETQ come from the germline V gene. Trimming removed 3 bases from V and 4 bases from J, with 19 bases in between. This CDR3 is 17 amino acids long. CDR3 loop: CASSSAGGRVGTGELFF. Here the CDR3 DNA reads TGCGCCAGCAGCTCGGCTGGGGGCCGAGTCGGCACCGGGGAGCTGTTTTTT.

The V and J genes are TRBV6-6 and TRBJ2-7; TRBD2 matches at 10 bases. There are 15 residues in the CDR3. CDR1 and CDR2 (germline): MNHNY, SVGAGI (reference sequence). V dropped 5 bases and J dropped 0; count of bases not matched to a gene: 4. This chain's CDR3 is CASSPSGGRSYEQYV. The CDR3 DNA reads as TGTGCCAGCAGTCCTAGCGGGGGACGCTCCTACGAGCAGTACGTC.

This chain joins TRBV6-5 and TRBJ2-2; D is perhaps TRBD2 (6 bases). This CDR3 has 16 amino acids. Germline CDR1 MNHEY, CDR2 SVGAGI. Trimming pared 3 bases from V and 4 bases from J, leaving 15 bases between. The CDR3 protein is CASSYPQRGSTGELFF. Here the CDR3 DNA reads TGTGCCAGCAGTTATCCCCAACGGGGGAGCACCGGGGAGCTGTTTTTT.

This chain uses TRBV5-4 with TRBJ2-2; 7 nucleotides agree with TRBD1. Trimming took 7 bases from V and 13 from J; bases not matched to a gene: 7. CDR3 size: 11 residues. The germline gives CDR1 SGHNT, CDR2 YYREEE (reference sequence). The CDR3 reads CASEVGGLLFF. The CDR3 DNA follows: TGTGCCAGCGAGGTAGGGGGCTTGCTGTTTTTT.

V gene TRBV19 combines with J gene TRBJ1-4; D might be TRBD1 (6 bases). Per the germline V gene, CDR1 is LNHDA and CDR2 is SQIVND (reference sequence). V shed 6 bases and J shed 8 bases, with 16 bases lying between them. This CDR3 spans 14 amino acids. The CDR3 loop is CASRATGFDEKLFF. In DNA, the CDR3 is TGTGCCAGTAGGGCCACAGGGTTTGACGAAAAACTGTTTTTT.

The chain couples TRBV3-1 (or the pseudogene TRBV3-2) to TRBJ2-7; D is ambiguous. Per the germline V gene, CDR1 is LGHDT and CDR2 is YNNKEL (reference sequence). V was shortened by 0 bases and J by 0 bases, with 6 bases between the two germline ends. CDR3 size: 14 residues. The CDR3: CASSQEGLSYEQYF. The CDR3 nucleotides are TGTGCCAGCAGCCAAGAAGGGCTCTCCTACGAGCAGTACTTC.

The rearrangement links TRBV5-1 to TRBJ2-3, with 10 positions matching TRBD2. V lost 5 bases, J lost 1 base, and 4 bases stayed unmatched. CDR3 length equals 15 residues. Per the germline V gene, CDR1 is SGHRS and CDR2 is YFSETQ. CDR3 protein: CASSFTSGGTDTQYF. CDR3 bases: TGCGCCAGCAGTTTTACTAGCGGGGGCACAGATACGCAGTATTTT.

The V gene is TRBV18, the J gene TRBJ1-3; D gene unclear. The germline V and J ends were trimmed by 6 bases and 6 bases, with 12 bases remaining between them. Looked up from germline, CDR1 is KGHSH and CDR2 is LQKENI. CDR3 length: 13 residues. CDR3 residues: CASSPRRENTIYF. As DNA, the CDR3 is TGTGCCAGCTCCCCCCGGCGGGAAAACACCATATATTTT.

This chain joins TRBV30 and TRBJ1-2; D gene unclear. V gave up 8 bases and J gave up 0 bases, with 10 bases separating them. Germline V lookup: CDR1 GTSNPN, CDR2 SVGIG (reference sequence). The CDR3 is 12 residues long. The CDR3 DNA is TGTGCCGTGGACGGTGCTAACTATGGCTACACCTTC. Protein sequence: CAVDGANYGYTF.

The rearrangement links TRBV5-1 to TRBJ2-2, with 7 bases that match TRBD2. The CDR3 length is 14 residues. V lost 0 bases and J lost 7; bases outside the gene matches: 3. CDR1 and CDR2 from the germline V gene are SGHRS and YFSETQ. The CDR3 nucleotides are TGCGCCAGCAGCTTGGCCGGACTAGTCGGGGAGCTGTTTTTT. This gives the protein CASSLAGLVGELFF. The complete variable domain, with remaining parts taken from reference TRBV5-1 and TRBJ2-2, reads KAGVTQTPRYLIKTRGQQVTLSCSPISGHRSVSWYQQTPGQGLQFLFEYFSETQRNKGNFPGRFSGRQFSNSRSEMNVSTLELGDSALYLCASSLAGLVGELFFGEGSRLTVL.